The clone carrying this T cell receptor (beta chain) showed up many times. This sample was included in a study of T cells in Graves' hyperthyroidism and ophthalmopathy. Uncontrolled infection, other autoimmune disease, pregnancy or lactation excluded patients. CDR1 and CDR2 (germline): MDHEN, SYDVKM. The CDR3 has 13 residues. Trimming left V 8 bases short and J 1 base short, with 12 bases between. Researchers took RNA transcripts and amplified the TCR beta CDR3 regions from them. The HTBI primer set was used in a first-round RT-PCR of the TCR CDR3. TCRdb ran MiXCR on the multiplex PCR reads and lists one entry per CDR3 protein. The data contain 350,000 to 450,000 distinct CDR3 sequences, 11% to 15% of them singletons.

The chain links TRBV28 to TRBJ2-7; tentatively, D is TRBD2 (5 bases). The sequenced material came from blood. This TCR was sampled from a man over 45 with Graves' ophthalmopathy. The CDR3 region is CASGGLISYEQYF. The DNA of the CDR3 is TGTGCCAGCGGCGGACTGATTTCCTACGAGCAGTACTTC.